This passage covers 32 T cell receptor beta chains from one sample sequenced in a study of cytomegalovirus exposure and HLA in healthy donors. PCR was performed using 60 Vbeta and 13 Jbeta primers. TCRdb's table, derived via immunoSEQ multiplex PCR, lists solely in-frame clones and lacks some. Of more than 110,000 clones in the sample, over 60% are singletons; the top ten hold 4.5% to 6%. Sequencing input: PBMCs. The receptors stem from a woman between 45 and 65 years old in good health and CMV-seronegative.

The genes are TRBV7-8 and TRBJ2-1; 12 nucleotides line up with TRBD1. CDR3 length: 15 amino acids. The V and J ends lost 4 bases and 7 bases, in that order; junction bases with no gene match: 5. Germline assignment: CDR1 SGHVS and CDR2 FQNEAQ. This CDR3 is CASSYGTGGRNEQFF. CDR3 DNA: TGTGCCAGCAGCTACGGGACAGGGGGCCGGAATGAGCAGTTCTTC.

The chain combines TRBV19 with TRBJ2-4, with D possibly TRBD2 on 6 matching bases. This CDR3 region has 14 residues. The V end was cut by 4 bases, the J end by 7 bases, with 14 bases between. From germline, CDR1 is LNHDA and CDR2 SQIVND (reference sequence). CDR3 coding DNA: TGTGCCAGTAGTACCGTCCACGGGAGTAACATTCAGTACTTC. It yields the protein CASSTVHGSNIQYF. The complete variable domain, with remaining parts taken from reference TRBV19 and TRBJ2-4, reads DGGITQSPKYLFRKEGQNVTLSCEQNLNHDAMYWYRQDPGQGLRLIYYSQIVNDFQKGDIAEGYSVSREKKESFPLTVTSAQKNPTAFYLCASSTVHGSNIQYFGAGTRLSVL.

The chain uses TRBV7-9 and TRBJ1-1; perhaps TRBD1 as D (5 bases). Looked up from germline, CDR1 is SEHNR and CDR2 is FQNEAQ (reference sequence). CDR3 length equals 14 residues. The V end lost 2 bases, the J end lost 1 base, and 8 bases lay between the germline ends. DNA for the CDR3: TGTGCCAGCAGCTTACTTACAGGGAACACTGAAGCTTTCTTT. It specifies CASSLLTGNTEAFF.

This chain uses TRBV23-1 with TRBJ1-5; 7 bases agree with TRBD1. TRBV23-1 is an ORF; its function is uncertain. The V gene end was trimmed by 4 bases and the J gene end by 1 base; junction bases not matched to a gene: 13. The CDR3 spans 18 residues. CDR3 region: CASSREDRLVESNQPQHF. For the CDR3, the DNA is TGCGCCAGCAGTCGGGAGGACAGGTTAGTAGAAAGCAATCAGCCCCAGCATTTT.

This chain uses TRBV6-1 with TRBJ1-6; D ambiguous. The germline V and J ends were trimmed by 3 bases and 10 bases, with 10 bases remaining between them. The CDR3 contains 13 residues. CDR1 MNHNS and CDR2 SASEGT come from the germline V gene. The CDR3 spells CASSDRVSSPLHF. CDR3 nucleotides: TGTGCCAGCAGTGATCGGGTTTCCTCACCCCTCCACTTT.

The J gene is TRBJ1-1, the V gene TRBV6-6; no clear D gene. The V and J ends lost 5 bases and 8 bases respectively, with 12 bases between them. There are 12 residues in the CDR3. Germline V gene data show CDR1 as MNHNY and CDR2 as SVGAGI (reference sequence). The CDR3 nucleotides are TGTGCCAGCAGTAGAGCGGGTCACGAAGCTTTCTTT. Translated, it gives CASSRAGHEAFF.

The rearrangement uses TRBV27 and TRBJ2-7; D is undetermined. The CDR3 totals 13 residues. CDR1 is MNHEY and CDR2 is SMNVEV in the germline V gene (reference sequence). The V and J ends lost 8 bases and 4 bases respectively, with 15 bases between them. Written as DNA, the CDR3 is TGTGCCAGCCGCCCTCCTCTCGGTTACGAGCAGTACTTC. It translates to CASRPPLGYEQYF.

This clone came up a few times. The chain has TRBV19 and TRBJ1-6; 7 bases are a match to TRBD1. This CDR3 is built from 14 residues. Germline CDR1 and CDR2: LNHDA and SQIVND (reference sequence). V lost 3 bases to trimming and J lost 8 bases; unmatched junction nucleotides: 4. CDR3 sequence reads: CASSIGQVDSPLHF. The CDR3 bases are TGTGCCAGTAGTATCGGACAGGTAGATTCACCCCTCCACTTT.

V usage is TRBV19 and J usage is TRBJ1-5; the match to TRBD1 covers 7 bases. Trimming cost V 3 bases and J 4 bases; bases outside gene matches: 6. The CDR3 length is 15 residues. Germline V lookup: CDR1 LNHDA, CDR2 SQIVND (reference sequence). In DNA, the CDR3 is TGTGCCAGTAGTATTTGGGACAGCGATAATCAGCCCCAGCATTTT. Translating it yields CASSIWDSDNQPQHF.

The chain uses TRBV6-1 and TRBJ2-2; 9 nucleotides match TRBD2. This CDR3 contains 13 residues. The V segment lost 6 bases and the J segment 4 bases; nucleotides outside the gene matches: 0. Germline CDR1 is MNHNS and CDR2 is SASEGT. The CDR3 coding sequence is TGTGCCAGCAGAGCGGGGGGCACCGGGGAGCTGTTTTTT. It encodes CASRAGGTGELFF.

V gene TRBV6-1 combines with J gene TRBJ2-1; D is perhaps TRBD2 (6 bases). Trimming left V 7 bases short and J 2 bases short, with 15 bases between. CDR3 length equals 15 residues. The germline gives CDR1 MNHNS, CDR2 SASEGT. As DNA, the CDR3 is TGTGCCAGCACCCAGTCGGGAGATCCCTACAATGAGCAGTTCTTC. Amino acid sequence: CASTQSGDPYNEQFF.

J is TRBJ1-6 and V is TRBV2; 7 bases map to TRBD1. There are 14 residues in the CDR3. The V gene's germline CDR1 is SNHLY and CDR2 FYNNEI. Trimming removed 8 bases from V and 6 bases from J; junction bases left unmatched: 7. The CDR3 DNA reads TGTGCCAGCGGACCGGGACAGACTAATTCACCCCTCCACTTT. It translates to CASGPGQTNSPLHF.

The chain employs TRBV4-2 and TRBJ2-3; no clear D. Trimming took off 3 bases at V and 0 bases at J, with 7 bases between the two ends. CDR3 length: 14 amino acids. CDR1 LGHNA and CDR2 YNFKEQ come from the germline V gene. Written as DNA, the CDR3 is TGTGCCAGCAGCCACTTTGAGAGCACAGATACGCAGTATTTT. The encoded protein is CASSHFESTDTQYF.

The chain has TRBV6-4 and TRBJ2-3; D perhaps matches TRBD1 (6 bases). This CDR3 spans 13 amino acids. CDR1 MRHNA and CDR2 SNTAGT come from the germline V gene. V lost 9 bases and J 0 bases, leaving 10 bases between the germline ends. The CDR3 DNA reads TGTGCCAGTCGACAGGATAGCACAGATACGCAGTATTTT. Its translation is CASRQDSTDTQYF.

This chain joins TRBV19 and TRBJ1-6, with 9 bases matching TRBD1. V lost 4 bases, J lost 7 bases, and 5 bases stayed unmatched. Germline loops: CDR1 LNHDA, CDR2 SQIVND (reference sequence). CDR3 size: 15 residues. This chain's CDR3 is CASSTRDRANSPLHF. Written as DNA, the CDR3 is TGTGCCAGTAGTACCCGGGACAGGGCGAATTCACCCCTCCACTTT.

Concerning this clone: One end of the junction is discordant with germline, which a read error may explain. The CDR3 sequence is CASGTDRNVF. The CDR3 DNA reads as TGTGCCAGTGGTACAGACCGTAACGTTTTT. The rearrangement uses TRBV6-6 and TRBJ1-3; D is uncertain. Germline CDR1 MNHNY, CDR2 SVGAGI (reference sequence). The CDR3 extends over 10 amino acids.

The chain's CDR3 is CASSLMGHGYGYTF. CDR3 DNA: TGTGCCAGCAGCCTGATGGGACACGGCTATGGCTACACCTTC. The J gene is TRBJ1-2, the V gene TRBV7-2, with a weak D call TRBD1 (6 bases). The CDR3 contains 14 residues. V was clipped by 5 bases and J by 4 bases, with 14 bases between them. Germline V gene sequence: CDR1 SGHTA, CDR2 FQGNSA.

In its sample, this clone was seen a few times. The chain is built from TRBV30 and TRBJ2-2; 11 positions agree with TRBD2. CDR3 size: 16 residues. Germline V CDR1 and CDR2: GTSNPN, SVGIG (reference sequence). J was trimmed by 5 bases and V by 2 bases; bases with no gene match: 7. CDR3 bases: TGTGCCTGGAGTCTCTTAGCGGGGGGGGATACCGGGGAGCTGTTTTTT. Residues: CAWSLLAGGDTGELFF.

J is TRBJ2-3 and V is TRBV5-6, with 13 bases that match TRBD2. There are 18 residues in the CDR3. Germline assignment: CDR1 SGHDT and CDR2 YYEEEE. V gave up 0 bases and J gave up 0 bases; unmatched junction bases: 4. CDR3 nucleotides: TGTGCCAGCAGCTTGGGGACTAGCGGGGGCCCTAGCACAGATACGCAGTATTTT. Encoded protein: CASSLGTSGGPSTDTQYF.

The chain couples TRBV18 to TRBJ1-2, with D uncertain. The CDR3 loop spans 17 amino acids. Germline CDR1 reads KGHSH; CDR2 reads LQKENI. The V end was cut by 1 base, the J end by 5 bases, with 20 bases between. For the CDR3, the DNA is TGTGCCAGCTCACCACTCCTGACTTCCGGAGCCTTATATGGCTACACCTTC. Translation gives CASSPLLTSGALYGYTF.

The chain links TRBV23-1 to TRBJ2-3; 15 bases match TRBD2. TRBV23-1 is assigned to the ORF class and has an uncertain function. CDR3 length: 21 amino acids. Trimming took 1 base from V and 0 from J; bases not matched to a gene: 11. The DNA of the CDR3 is TGCGCCAGCAGTCAATTAATGAGGACTAGCGGGGGGGACACTAGCACAGATACGCAGTATTTT. Protein product: CASSQLMRTSGGDTSTDTQYF.

The gene calls are TRBV6-6 and TRBJ1-2; 9 bases agree with TRBD1. This CDR3 is 14 amino acids long. The V and J ends lost 7 bases and 7 bases, in that order; junction bases with no gene match: 10. Germline CDR1 and CDR2: MNHNY and SVGAGI (reference sequence). In DNA form, the CDR3 reads TGTGCCAGCAACCAGGGACAGGGACTCTTTGGCTACACCTTC. It yields the protein CASNQGQGLFGYTF.

Here the CDR3 DNA reads TGTGCCAGCAGCCCCGGACAGGTAATCAATCAGCCCCAGCATTTT. Translation: CASSPGQVINQPQHF. V and J are TRBV7-8 and TRBJ1-5, with 7 bases matching TRBD1. From germline, CDR1 is SGHVS and CDR2 FQNEAQ. This CDR3 has 15 amino acids. Germline trimming cut 5 bases from V and 3 bases from J; bases unmatched to any gene: 7.

This chain joins TRBV30 and TRBJ1-6, with 8 bases lining up with TRBD1. Germline lookup yields CDR1 GTSNPN and CDR2 SVGIG (reference sequence). The CDR3 runs to 15 residues. The J segment lost 4 bases and the V segment lost 3 bases, leaving 5 bases of the junction unmatched. This chain's CDR3 is CAWRDTGGYNSPLHF. CDR3 sequence (DNA): TGTGCCTGGAGGGACACAGGGGGTTATAATTCACCCCTCCACTTT. Combining the CDR3 with reference TRBV30 and TRBJ1-6 gives the whole variable domain SQTIHQWPATLVQPVGSPLSLECTVEGTSNPNLYWYRQAAGRGLQLLFYSVGIGQISSEVPQNLSASRPQDRQFILSSKKLLLSDSGFYLCAWRDTGGYNSPLHFGNGTRLTVT.

The chain links TRBV6-1 to TRBJ2-7; no firm D call. Trimming took off 3 bases at V and 7 bases at J, with 10 bases between the two ends. Germline-derived CDR1 and CDR2 are MNHNS and SASEGT. CDR3 length equals 12 residues. CDR3 in amino acids: CASSDNSLEQYF. The CDR3 DNA reads TGTGCCAGCAGTGATAACAGCCTGGAGCAGTACTTC.

This clone was detected only once. The chain recombines TRBV23-1 with TRBJ2-2; 9 bases align to TRBD1. TRBV23-1 is known as an ORF, though its function is uncertain. The CDR3 spans 19 residues. V gave up 2 bases and J gave up 2 bases; unmatched junction bases: 12. The chain's CDR3 is CASSQDRDRDSPNTGELFF. In DNA, the CDR3 is TGCGCCAGCAGTCAAGATAGGGACAGGGATTCACCTAACACCGGGGAGCTGTTTTTT.

The chain has TRBV5-1 and TRBJ1-1, with 9 bases matching TRBD1. The CDR3 sequence is 14 residues long. The germline V gene has CDR1 SGHRS and CDR2 YFSETQ. The V gene end was trimmed by 0 bases and the J gene end by 4 bases; junction bases not matched to a gene: 1. As DNA, the CDR3 is TGCGCCAGCAGCTTGGACAGGGGGCTCACTGAAGCTTTCTTT. Translating it yields CASSLDRGLTEAFF.

This CDR3 reads CASGPGVRGTGELFF. In DNA, the CDR3 is TGCGCCAGCGGCCCCGGGGTCAGGGGAACCGGGGAGCTGTTTTTT. This rearrangement joins TRBV4-1 to TRBJ2-2; D might be TRBD1 (6 bases). V was trimmed by 8 bases and J by 5 bases, leaving 18 bases between them. This CDR3 contains 15 residues. CDR1 and CDR2 (germline): MGHRA, YSYEKL.

This clone is a singleton in its sample. This sequence joins TRBV6-6 and TRBJ2-7; 9 positions agree with TRBD1. The CDR3 contains 15 residues. Germline CDR1 MNHNY, CDR2 SVGAGI (reference sequence). V lost 2 bases to trimming and J lost 3 bases; unmatched junction nucleotides: 5. The CDR3 DNA is TGTGCCAGCAGTTACGGCGGGACAGGGCTCTACGAGCAGTACTTC. The encoded protein is CASSYGGTGLYEQYF.

The chain employs TRBV10-1 and TRBJ1-2; D is perhaps TRBD1 (5 bases). Germline CDR1 reads WNHNN; CDR2 reads SYGVQD (reference sequence). This CDR3 has 12 residues. The germline V and J ends were trimmed by 2 bases and 4 bases, with 5 bases remaining between them. The CDR3 region has the DNA TGCGCCAGCAGTGAGACAGGCTATGGCTACACCTTC. This sequence encodes CASSETGYGYTF.

This clone has only one observation. The chain has TRBV15 and TRBJ1-2; weak D call: TRBD1 (5 bases). CDR1 and CDR2 (germline): LNHNV, YYDKDF (reference sequence). The V end lost 5 bases, the J end lost 3 bases, and 10 bases lay between the germline ends. This CDR3 is 13 amino acids long. CDR3 loop: CATSGGGHYGYTF. The CDR3 nucleotides are TGTGCCACCAGCGGGGGAGGACACTATGGCTACACCTTC.

The chain carries TRBV5-1 and TRBJ1-1, with unresolved D. The CDR3 has 14 residues. Germline assignment: CDR1 SGHRS and CDR2 YFSETQ. V was clipped by 1 base and J by 4 bases, with 11 bases between them. CDR3 nucleotide sequence: TGCGCCAGCAGCTTGACTGGTGCGGCCACTGAAGCTTTCTTT. Translation gives CASSLTGAATEAFF.